Below are 20 T cell receptor beta chains sequenced from a single sample in a study of T cells in localized non-small cell lung cancer (dated by TCRdb to the early 2020s). The protocol used for the library was the immunoSEQ multiplex PCR assay. This immuneACCESS table, as held by TCRdb, lists in-frame sequences with V and J called but not all clones. Of the missing ones, under half trace to an unresolved V gene in checked studies; the others have no known cause. The sample includes 65,000 or so clones, with roughly 76% observed a single time. Less than 5.5% of the sample belongs to the ten largest clones. Sample: PBMCs, taken before any cancer treatment. These receptors were obtained from a man aged 35 to 69 with stage II lung adenocarcinoma.

This clone is a singleton in its sample. V and J are TRBV7-9 and TRBJ2-2; D not resolved. The CDR3 has 12 residues. V was cut by 3 bases and J by 4 bases, with 3 bases left in between. Germline loops: CDR1 SEHNR, CDR2 FQNEAQ (reference sequence). The CDR3 sequence is CASSFATGELFF. The CDR3 DNA reads TGTGCCAGCAGCTTTGCCACCGGGGAGCTGTTTTTT.

The sample holds one count of this clone. The chain links TRBV15 to TRBJ2-3; 10 bases are shared with TRBD2. The germline V gene has CDR1 LNHNV and CDR2 YYDKDF (reference sequence). This CDR3 contains 14 residues. V gave up 5 bases and J gave up 3 bases; unmatched junction bases: 2. CDR3 nucleotide sequence: TGTGCCACCAGCGCGGGACTAGCGACAGATACGCAGTATTTT. The encoded protein is CATSAGLATDTQYF. Full variable domain (missing parts from reference TRBV15 and TRBJ2-3): DAMVIQNPRYQVTQFGKPVTLSCSQTLNHNVMYWYQQKSSQAPKLLFHYYDKDFNNEADTPDNFQSRRPNTSFCFLDIRSPGLGDTAMYLCATSAGLATDTQYFGPGTRLTVL.

The sample holds a few counts of this clone. V and J are TRBV6-4 and TRBJ1-1, with 8 bases aligning to TRBD1. Germline-derived CDR1 and CDR2 are MRHNA and SNTAGT. The trim removed 2 bases at V and 5 bases at J, leaving 4 bases unmatched. This CDR3 has 14 amino acids. CDR3 in amino acids: CASSDTDRGTEAFF. Written as DNA, the CDR3 is TGTGCCAGCAGTGACACAGACAGGGGTACTGAAGCTTTCTTT.

This chain links TRBV18 with TRBJ2-2; 9 nucleotides match TRBD1. The CDR3 spans 14 residues. After removal of 8 bases from V and 5 bases from J, the junction contained 6 bases not matched to a gene. Germline V gene lookup returns CDR1 KGHSH and CDR2 LQKENI. CDR3 region: CASRPGTGTGELFF. The DNA for the CDR3 is TGTGCCAGCCGTCCCGGGACAGGGACCGGGGAGCTGTTTTTT. The whole variable domain, remainder taken from reference TRBV18 and TRBJ2-2, is NAGVMQNPRHLVRRRGQEARLRCSPMKGHSHVYWYRQLPEEGLKFMVYLQKENIIDESGMPKERFSAEFPKEGPSILRIQQVVRGDSAAYFCASRPGTGTGELFFGEGSRLTVL.

The genes are TRBV6-5 and TRBJ2-3; either TRBD1 or TRBD2 may fit D (6 bases each). The ends were cut back, 6 bases at V and 6 bases at J, with 13 bases in the middle. The germline gives CDR1 MNHEY, CDR2 SVGAGI. This CDR3 spans 13 amino acids. The CDR3 sequence is CASSRGPRDTQYF. CDR3 sequence (DNA): TGTGCCAGCAGCCGGGGGCCTAGGGATACGCAGTATTTT.

V and J are TRBV11-2 and TRBJ2-7; D perhaps matches TRBD1 (6 bases). Trimming removed 5 bases from V and 5 bases from J, with 13 bases in between. CDR3 length equals 13 residues. Germline assignment: CDR1 SGHAT and CDR2 FQNNGV. CDR3 coding DNA: TGTGCCAGCAGCCAACAGGGATACCACGAGCAGTACTTC. It specifies CASSQQGYHEQYF.

The chain links TRBV5-4 to TRBJ2-7, with 16 positions matching TRBD2. CDR1 and CDR2 (germline): SGHNT, YYREEE (reference sequence). Trimming cost V 4 bases and J 5 bases; bases outside gene matches: 9. The CDR3 contains 17 residues. CDR3 DNA sequence: TGTGCCAGCAGCCCGGGACTAGCGGGAGGGCCCGGAAACGAGCAGTACTTC. Translated, it gives CASSPGLAGGPGNEQYF.

V usage is TRBV18 and J usage is TRBJ1-5; a possible D gene is TRBD1 (6 bases). Trimming took off 6 bases at V and 2 bases at J, with 11 bases between the two ends. CDR1 and CDR2 from the germline V gene are KGHSH and LQKENI. The CDR3 consists of 14 residues. As DNA, the CDR3 is TGTGCCAGCTCCGCGGGGGGCCGCAATCAGCCCCAGCATTTT. This gives the protein CASSAGGRNQPQHF.

The CDR3 reads CASSLADRGTEAFF. In DNA, the CDR3 is TGCGCCAGCAGCTTGGCAGACCGGGGCACTGAAGCTTTCTTT. V is TRBV5-1 and J is TRBJ1-1; D unclear. The V end was cut by 0 bases, the J end by 4 bases, with 10 bases between. CDR3 length: 14 amino acids. Germline CDR1 SGHRS, CDR2 YFSETQ.

The chain couples TRBV5-1 to TRBJ2-5, with TRBD2 matching over 9 bases. The J segment lost 2 bases and the V segment lost 1 base, leaving 0 bases of the junction unmatched. CDR1 is SGHRS, CDR2 YFSETQ, per germline. CDR3 length: 14 amino acids. CDR3 protein: CASSLSGRQETQYF. The CDR3 DNA sequence: TGCGCCAGCAGCTTGAGCGGGAGGCAAGAGACCCAGTACTTC.

The chain carries TRBV18 and TRBJ2-1, with 9 bases fitting TRBD2. The V and J ends lost 3 bases and 6 bases, in that order; junction bases with no gene match: 6. The CDR3 length is 15 residues. Germline V CDR1 and CDR2: KGHSH, LQKENI. The CDR3 region has the DNA TGTGCCAGCTCACCGCTTAGCGGGAGAGGCAATGAGCAGTTCTTC. Translating it yields CASSPLSGRGNEQFF.

This clone was observed a few times. This chain joins TRBV18 and TRBJ1-4; D may be TRBD1 (5 bases). The germline V gene encodes CDR1 KGHSH and CDR2 LQKENI. The CDR3 is 17 residues long. The V gene lost 2 bases and the J gene lost 3 bases, with 16 bases spanning the gap. The CDR3 nucleotides read TGTGCCAGCTCACCAAGCGGGGCAAAGGTGGCTAATGAAAAACTGTTTTTT. This gives the protein CASSPSGAKVANEKLFF.

The chain carries TRBV29-1 and TRBJ2-3; D may correspond to TRBD1 or TRBD2 (5 bases each). Germline V gene sequence: CDR1 SQVTM, CDR2 ANQGSEA. The CDR3 covers 15 residues. V shed 3 bases and J shed 5 bases, with 18 bases lying between them. The CDR3 here is CSVDEGRPLGDTQYF. DNA for the CDR3: TGCAGCGTTGACGAGGGGCGCCCATTAGGAGATACGCAGTATTTT.

The rearrangement uses TRBV29-1 and TRBJ1-2; TRBD1 might be the D (5 bases). Trimming cost V 6 bases and J 4 bases, with 12 bases left between them. CDR1 and CDR2 (germline): SQVTM, ANQGSEA. The CDR3 sequence is 12 residues long. The CDR3 DNA reads as TGCAGCGTGGCTGCCGGGGGCTATGGCTACACCTTC. Its protein is CSVAAGGYGYTF.

J is TRBJ2-7 and V is TRBV11-1, with 15 bases that match TRBD2. CDR3 length: 16 amino acids. The trim removed 3 bases at V and 2 bases at J, leaving 2 bases unmatched. Germline V gene data show CDR1 as SGHAT and CDR2 as FQDESV (reference sequence). As DNA, the CDR3 is TGTGCCAGCAGCTTGGGACTAGCGGGAGGAGCCTACGAGCAGTACTTC. It is translated as CASSLGLAGGAYEQYF.

The CDR3 reads CASTSSADTQYF. The CDR3, as DNA: TGTGCCAGCACTAGCTCGGCAGATACGCAGTATTTT. The chain carries TRBV5-6 and TRBJ2-3; perhaps TRBD2 as D (5 bases). Per germline, CDR1 SGHDT and CDR2 YYEEEE. V lost 6 bases to trimming and J lost 4 bases, with 9 bases between them. The CDR3 is 12 amino acids.

This clone was seen a handful of times. The chain uses TRBV5-1 and TRBJ2-3; the match to TRBD2 covers 9 bases. This CDR3 has 15 residues. Germline loops: CDR1 SGHRS, CDR2 YFSETQ. With 5 bases clipped from V and 4 bases from J, the junction kept 8 bases outside the gene matches. The CDR3 coding sequence is TGCGCCAGCAGTGTAGCGGGAGAAGGGGCAGATACGCAGTATTTT. Translation: CASSVAGEGADTQYF.

The J gene is TRBJ1-1, the V gene TRBV27; 8 bases align to TRBD1. The CDR3 extends over 15 amino acids. V was clipped by 4 bases and J by 1 base; unmatched bases: 5. Germline CDR1 MNHEY, CDR2 SMNVEV (reference sequence). The CDR3 protein is CASSSRTGRNTEAFF. The CDR3, as DNA: TGTGCCAGCAGTTCCCGGACAGGGAGGAACACTGAAGCTTTCTTT.

This chain connects TRBV11-2 to TRBJ2-3; D gene uncertain. Germline V gene lookup returns CDR1 SGHAT and CDR2 FQNNGV. The CDR3 has 13 amino acids. Between the trimmed V and J ends, which lost 5 bases and 4 bases, there was a span of 10 bases. CDR3 nucleotide sequence: TGTGCCAGCAGCCAAGGGTACGCAGATACGCAGTATTTT. Protein sequence: CASSQGYADTQYF.

This chain joins TRBV7-9 and TRBJ2-7; D might be TRBD2 (5 bases). Looked up from germline, CDR1 is SEHNR and CDR2 is FQNEAQ (reference sequence). V lost 5 bases and J lost 3, with 17 bases in between. This CDR3 is 15 amino acids long. The CDR3: CASSPQLSGDYEQYF. In nucleotides, the CDR3 is TGTGCCAGCAGCCCACAGTTAAGCGGAGACTACGAGCAGTACTTC.